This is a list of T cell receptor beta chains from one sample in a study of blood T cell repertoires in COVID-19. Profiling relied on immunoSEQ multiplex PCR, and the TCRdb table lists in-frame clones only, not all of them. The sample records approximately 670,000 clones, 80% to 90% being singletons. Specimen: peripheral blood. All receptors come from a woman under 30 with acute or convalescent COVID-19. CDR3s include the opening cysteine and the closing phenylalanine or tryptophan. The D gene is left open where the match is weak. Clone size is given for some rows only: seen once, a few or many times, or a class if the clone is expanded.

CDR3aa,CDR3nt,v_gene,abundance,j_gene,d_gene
CASSQCQGACNEQFF,TGTGCCAGCAGCCAATGTCAGGGGGCCTGCAATGAGCAGTTCTTC,TRBV3-1/TRBV3-2,-,TRBJ2-1,TRBD1
CASSSVTGANTGELFF,TGCGCCAGCAGCTCTGTCACAGGGGCGAACACCGGGGAGCTGTTTTTT,TRBV5-1,-,TRBJ2-2,TRBD1
CSVGGRQGLYEQYF,TGCAGCGTTGGAGGGAGACAGGGACTCTACGAGCAGTACTTC,TRBV29-1,-,TRBJ2-7,-
CASSGGLNYGYTF,TGTGCCAGCAGCGGAGGACTGAACTATGGCTACACCTTC,TRBV7-9,-,TRBJ1-2,-
CASSQESLATGETQYF,TGTGCCAGCAGCCAAGAAAGCCTAGCGACGGGTGAGACCCAGTACTTC,TRBV3-1/TRBV3-2,-,TRBJ2-5,-
CASSRVDEKLFF,TGTGCCAGCAGCAGGGTCGATGAAAAACTGTTTTTT,TRBV28,-,TRBJ1-4,-
CASSLAGFGYGYTF,TGTGCCAGCAGCTTAGCAGGCTTCGGCTATGGCTACACCTTC,TRBV11-2,-,TRBJ1-2,-
CASSASDTQYF,TGTGCCAGCAGCGCTTCAGATACGCAGTATTTT,TRBV9,-,TRBJ2-3,-
CASSFRTGDLGYGYTF,TGCGCCAGCAGCTTCCGAACAGGCGACCTCGGCTATGGCTACACCTTC,TRBV5-1,-,TRBJ1-2,-
CASSFSPGDRGYGYTF,TGTGCCAGCAGCTTTAGCCCGGGAGACAGGGGCTATGGCTACACCTTC,TRBV5-6,-,TRBJ1-2,TRBD1
CASSKTATNEKLFF,TGTGCCAGCAGTAAGACTGCAACTAATGAAAAACTGTTTTTT,TRBV6-5,-,TRBJ1-4,-
CASRYTGTGLAGELFF,TGTGCCAGCAGATACACAGGGACAGGGCTAGCCGGGGAGCTGTTTTTT,TRBV7-9,few,TRBJ2-2,TRBD1
CASSTGLAVYNEQFF,TGTGCCAGTAGTACGGGACTAGCGGTATACAATGAGCAGTTCTTC,TRBV19,once,TRBJ2-1,TRBD2
CASSSLGAERNEKLFF,TGTGCCAGCAGCTCACTGGGGGCCGAACGTAATGAAAAACTGTTTTTT,TRBV7-9,-,TRBJ1-4,-
CASSSTEMNTEAFF,TGTGCCAGCAGCTCGACAGAGATGAACACTGAAGCTTTCTTT,TRBV7-7,-,TRBJ1-1,-
CASNGGNYGYTF,TGTGCCAGCAATGGAGGGAACTATGGCTACACCTTC,TRBV25-1,-,TRBJ1-2,-
CASSESWEGMGPDTQYF,TGTGCCAGCAGTGAAAGTTGGGAGGGAATGGGGCCAGATACGCAGTATTTT,TRBV6-4,once,TRBJ2-3,TRBD2
CASSRQGQGRSGNTIYF,TGTGCCAGCAGTCGACAGGGACAGGGCCGCTCTGGAAACACCATATATTTT,TRBV6-6,-,TRBJ1-3,TRBD1
CASKEGRGYTF,TGTGCCTCCAAGGAGGGGCGAGGCTACACCTTC,TRBV30,-,TRBJ1-2,-
CAWSVTRGNSPLHF,TGTGCCTGGAGTGTGACACGGGGTAATTCACCCCTCCACTTT,TRBV30,-,TRBJ1-6,-
CASNRQGTVEQYF,TGTGCCAGCAACCGACAGGGTACGGTCGAGCAGTACTTC,TRBV5-4,-,TRBJ2-7,TRBD1
CATSREGQGIAFF,TGTGCCACCAGCAGAGAGGGACAGGGGATAGCTTTCTTT,TRBV15,-,TRBJ1-1,TRBD1
CASSSDRTGPYGYTF,TGTGCCAGCAGTTCCGATCGGACAGGTCCCTATGGCTACACCTTC,TRBV28,-,TRBJ1-2,TRBD1
CAWSSREQPQHF,TGTGCCTGGAGTTCGAGGGAGCAGCCCCAGCATTTT,TRBV30,-,TRBJ1-5,-
CASSRGRLSASYEQYF,TGTGCCAGCAGCCGCGGGAGACTTAGCGCCTCCTACGAGCAGTACTTC,TRBV3-1/TRBV3-2,-,TRBJ2-7,TRBD2
CASSGRDREKETQYF,TGTGCCAGCAGCGGTCGGGACAGGGAGAAGGAGACCCAGTACTTC,TRBV9,-,TRBJ2-5,TRBD1
CASSQDRFHGYTF,TGCGCCAGCAGCCAGGACAGGTTTCATGGCTACACCTTC,TRBV4-3,-,TRBJ1-2,TRBD1
CASSDLLRRGQETQYF,TGTGCCAGCAGCGACCTACTCCGTCGGGGACAAGAGACCCAGTACTTC,TRBV21-1,-,TRBJ2-5,-
CATPVSGELFF,TGTGCCACCCCCGTCTCCGGGGAGCTGTTTTTT,TRBV7-7,-,TRBJ2-2,-
CASMVDRGYGYTF,TGTGCCAGCATGGTCGACAGGGGCTATGGCTACACCTTC,TRBV6-5,-,TRBJ1-2,TRBD1
CAWSPTGNQPQHF,TGTGCCTGGAGCCCCACAGGGAATCAGCCCCAGCATTTT,TRBV30,-,TRBJ1-5,-
CASSGEVYGYTF,TGTGCCAGCAGTGGCGAGGTTTATGGCTACACCTTC,TRBV6-1,-,TRBJ1-2,-
CASSPPGGAQYF,TGTGCCAGCAGCCCGCCGGGTGGGGCTCAGTACTTC,TRBV7-3,-,TRBJ2-7,-
CASSVEGFTSTGTQYF,TGTGCCAGCAGCGTAGAAGGGTTTACTAGCACAGGTACGCAGTATTTT,TRBV9,-,TRBJ2-3,-
CASSQNQETQYF,TGCGCCAGCAGCCAAAACCAAGAGACCCAGTACTTC,TRBV5-1,-,TRBJ2-5,-
CASSLSAGTRGEKLFF,TGTGCCAGCAGTTTATCGGCCGGGACTCGCGGGGAAAAACTGTTTTTT,TRBV27,-,TRBJ1-4,-
CASSYGGYGYTF,TGTGCCAGCAGTTACGGAGGCTATGGCTACACCTTC,TRBV6-5,-,TRBJ1-2,-
CASSQGQHYGYTF,TGTGCCAGCTCACAGGGACAGCACTATGGCTACACCTTC,TRBV27,-,TRBJ1-2,TRBD1
CASRDRAGNTIYF,TGTGCCAGTAGAGACAGGGCTGGAAACACCATATATTTT,TRBV19,few,TRBJ1-3,TRBD1
CASSLQGALNQPQHF,TGTGCCAGCAGCTTACAGGGGGCTCTTAATCAGCCCCAGCATTTT,TRBV5-6,-,TRBJ1-5,TRBD1
CASSPGQGALRGEKLFF,TGTGCCAGTAGCCCGGGACAGGGGGCGCTTAGGGGTGAAAAACTGTTTTTT,TRBV28,-,TRBJ1-4,TRBD1
CASSRDIWGYGYTF,TGTGCCAGCAGCCGGGACATCTGGGGGTATGGCTACACCTTC,TRBV11-2,-,TRBJ1-2,-
CASTATGTGGYTF,TGTGCCAGCACCGCGACAGGGACCGGCGGCTACACCTTC,TRBV11-2,-,TRBJ1-2,TRBD1
CASGRYRGADGYTF,TGTGCCAGTGGGCGGTATAGGGGCGCCGATGGCTACACCTTC,TRBV7-8,-,TRBJ1-2,-
CASSLQGHSNQPQHF,TGTGCCAGCAGTCTCCAGGGGCATAGCAATCAGCCCCAGCATTTT,TRBV6-5,-,TRBJ1-5,-
CAISGGHDTDTQYF,TGTGCCATCAGTGGAGGGCACGACACAGATACGCAGTATTTT,TRBV10-3,-,TRBJ2-3,-
CASGRGPTDTQYF,TGTGCCAGCGGGCGGGGACCCACAGATACGCAGTATTTT,TRBV28,-,TRBJ2-3,-
CASSLLGQSSEKLFF,TGTGCCAGCAGTTTATTGGGACAGTCTTCGGAAAAACTGTTTTTT,TRBV27,-,TRBJ1-4,TRBD1
CASSTDIVSEKLFF,TGTGCCAGCAGTACAGACATAGTAAGCGAAAAACTGTTTTTT,TRBV6-5,-,TRBJ1-4,-
CASSLTGADQHF,TGTGCCAGCAGCTTAACGGGTGCGGACCAGCATTTT,TRBV7-2,-,TRBJ1-5,-
CASTSTGSYEQYF,TGTGCCAGCACCTCAACAGGGAGCTACGAGCAGTACTTC,TRBV6-5,-,TRBJ2-7,-
CASSLNGQGGYGYTF,TGTGCCAGCAGCTTAAACGGACAGGGCGGCTATGGCTACACCTTC,TRBV9,-,TRBJ1-2,TRBD1
CASSLVGLAQKNIQYF,TGTGCCAGCAGCTTGGTGGGGCTCGCGCAAAAAAACATTCAGTACTTC,TRBV5-6,-,TRBJ2-4,-
CASSHNYEQYF,TGTGCCAGCAGCCATAACTACGAGCAGTACTTC,TRBV3-1/TRBV3-2,-,TRBJ2-7,-